This T cell receptor (beta chain) was recovered during a study of blood T cell repertoires in COVID-19. Germline-derived CDR1 and CDR2 are MDHEN and SYDVKM. CDR3 length equals 15 residues. V lost 6 bases and J 0 bases, leaving 13 bases between the germline ends. Assay: immunoSEQ multiplex PCR; the TCRdb copy retains only in-frame clones and omits some. The data show 100,000 or so clones, with more than 75% seen just once and just under 20% held by the top ten. Sequences were obtained from peripheral blood. The source is a human donor in a cohort sampled during active COVID-19. This chain uses TRBV28 with TRBJ2-3; D is possibly TRBD2 (5 bases). CDR3 in amino acids: CASRFAAASTDTQYF. DNA for the CDR3: TGTGCCAGCAGGTTTGCAGCGGCGAGCACAGATACGCAGTATTTT. Combining the CDR3 with reference TRBV28 and TRBJ2-3 gives the whole variable domain DVKVTQSSRYLVKRTGEKVFLECVQDMDHENMFWYRQDPGLGLRLIYFSYDVKMKEKGDIPEGYSVSREKKERFSLILESASTNQTSMYLCASRFAAASTDTQYFGPGTRLTVL.